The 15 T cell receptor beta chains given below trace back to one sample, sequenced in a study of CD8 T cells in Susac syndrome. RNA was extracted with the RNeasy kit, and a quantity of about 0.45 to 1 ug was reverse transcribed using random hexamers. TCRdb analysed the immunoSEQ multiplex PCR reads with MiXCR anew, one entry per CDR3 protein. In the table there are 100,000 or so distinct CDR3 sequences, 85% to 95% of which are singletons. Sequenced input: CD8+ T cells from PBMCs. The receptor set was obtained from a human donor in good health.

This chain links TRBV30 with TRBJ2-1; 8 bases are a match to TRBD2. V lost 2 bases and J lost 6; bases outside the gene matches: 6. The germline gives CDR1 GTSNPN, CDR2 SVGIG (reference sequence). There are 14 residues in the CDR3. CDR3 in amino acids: CAWSQGLGSNEQFF. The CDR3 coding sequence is TGTGCCTGGAGTCAGGGACTAGGATCCAATGAGCAGTTCTTC. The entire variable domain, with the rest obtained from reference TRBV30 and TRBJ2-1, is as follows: SQTIHQWPATLVQPVGSPLSLECTVEGTSNPNLYWYRQAAGRGLQLLFYSVGIGQISSEVPQNLSASRPQDRQFILSSKKLLLSDSGFYLCAWSQGLGSNEQFFGPGTRLTVL.

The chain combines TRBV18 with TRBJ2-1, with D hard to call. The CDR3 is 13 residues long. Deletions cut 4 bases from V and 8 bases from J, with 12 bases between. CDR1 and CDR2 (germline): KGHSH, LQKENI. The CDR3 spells CASSHGRTDEQFF. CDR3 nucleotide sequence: TGTGCCAGCTCACACGGTAGAACCGATGAGCAGTTCTTC.

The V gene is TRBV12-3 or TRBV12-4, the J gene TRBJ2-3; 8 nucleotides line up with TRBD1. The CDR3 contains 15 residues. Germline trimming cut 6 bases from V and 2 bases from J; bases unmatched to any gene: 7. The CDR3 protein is CASRDRVASTDTQYF. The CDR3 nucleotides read TGTGCCAGCAGGGACAGGGTTGCTTCCACAGATACGCAGTATTTT.

CDR3 DNA sequence: TGTGCCAGCAGCCCCGGGGCTAGGGAGCCCCAGCATTTT. It codes for CASSPGAREPQHF. V usage is TRBV7-2 and J usage is TRBJ1-5; a possible D gene is TRBD1 (5 bases). This CDR3 spans 13 amino acids. Germline CDR1 SGHTA, CDR2 FQGNSA. The V end was cut by 5 bases, the J end by 8 bases, with 13 bases between.

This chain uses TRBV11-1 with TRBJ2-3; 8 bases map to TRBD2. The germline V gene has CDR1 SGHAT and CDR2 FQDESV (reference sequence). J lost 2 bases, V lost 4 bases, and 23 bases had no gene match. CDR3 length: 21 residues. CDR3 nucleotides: TGTGCCAGCAGCTCCCCGAAGACGACTAGCGAACTAAGTTGGGTCACAGATACGCAGTATTTT. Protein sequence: CASSSPKTTSELSWVTDTQYF.

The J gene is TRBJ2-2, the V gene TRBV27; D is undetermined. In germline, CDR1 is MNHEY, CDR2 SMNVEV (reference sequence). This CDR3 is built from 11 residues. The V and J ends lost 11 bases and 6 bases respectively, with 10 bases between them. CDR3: CASRKAGELFF. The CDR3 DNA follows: TGTGCCTCCCGCAAGGCCGGGGAGCTGTTTTTT.

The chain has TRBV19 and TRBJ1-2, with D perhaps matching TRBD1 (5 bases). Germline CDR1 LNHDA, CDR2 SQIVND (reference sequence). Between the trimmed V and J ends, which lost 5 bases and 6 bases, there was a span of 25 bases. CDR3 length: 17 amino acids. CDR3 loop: CASSPSHERGGLNGYTF. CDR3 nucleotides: TGTGCCAGTAGTCCTAGCCACGAGAGGGGCGGATTGAATGGCTACACCTTC.

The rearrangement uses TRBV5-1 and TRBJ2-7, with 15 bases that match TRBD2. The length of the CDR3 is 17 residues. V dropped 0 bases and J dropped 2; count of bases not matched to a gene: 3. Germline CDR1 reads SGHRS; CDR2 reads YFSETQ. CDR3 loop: CASSLEGLAGGPYEQYF. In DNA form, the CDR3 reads TGCGCCAGCAGCTTGGAGGGACTAGCGGGAGGCCCCTACGAGCAGTACTTC.

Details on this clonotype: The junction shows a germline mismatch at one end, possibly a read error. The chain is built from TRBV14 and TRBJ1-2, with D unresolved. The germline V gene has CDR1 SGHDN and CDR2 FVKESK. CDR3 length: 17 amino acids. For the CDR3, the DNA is TGTGCCAGCAGCCAAATGCGCGGATCGCAGACTCCCTATGGCTACGCCTTC. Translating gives CASSQMRGSQTPYGYAF.

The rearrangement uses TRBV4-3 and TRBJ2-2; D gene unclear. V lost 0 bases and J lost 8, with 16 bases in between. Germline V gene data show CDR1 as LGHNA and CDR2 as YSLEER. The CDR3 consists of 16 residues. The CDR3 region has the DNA TGCGCCAGCAGCCAAGACCGGGTTGCTGTTAAGGGGGAGCTGTTTTTT. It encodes CASSQDRVAVKGELFF.

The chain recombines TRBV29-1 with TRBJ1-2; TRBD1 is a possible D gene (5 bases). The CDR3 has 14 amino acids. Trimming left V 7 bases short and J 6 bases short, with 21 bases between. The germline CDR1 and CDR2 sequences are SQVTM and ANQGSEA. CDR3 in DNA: TGCAGCGGTGGAAAACGGGGGGTTTACGATGGCTACACCTTC. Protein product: CSGGKRGVYDGYTF.

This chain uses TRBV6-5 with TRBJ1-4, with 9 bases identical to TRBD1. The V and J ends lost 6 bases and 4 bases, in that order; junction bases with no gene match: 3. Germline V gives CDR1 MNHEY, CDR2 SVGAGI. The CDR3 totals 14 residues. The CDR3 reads CASRRQGVNEKLFF. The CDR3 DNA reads TGTGCCAGCAGGAGACAGGGGGTTAATGAAAAACTGTTTTTT.

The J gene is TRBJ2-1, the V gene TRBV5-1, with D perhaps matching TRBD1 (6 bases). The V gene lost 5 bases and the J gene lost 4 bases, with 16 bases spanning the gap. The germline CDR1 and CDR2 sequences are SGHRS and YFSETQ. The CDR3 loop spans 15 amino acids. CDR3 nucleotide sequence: TGCGCCAGCAGACCGGCCGGGACAAATTACAATGAGCAGTTCTTC. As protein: CASRPAGTNYNEQFF.

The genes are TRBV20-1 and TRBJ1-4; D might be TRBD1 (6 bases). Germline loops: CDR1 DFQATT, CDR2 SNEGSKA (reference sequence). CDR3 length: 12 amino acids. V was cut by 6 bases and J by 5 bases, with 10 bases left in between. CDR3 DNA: TGCAGTGCGGAAACAGGGAATGAAAAACTGTTTTTT. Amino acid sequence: CSAETGNEKLFF.

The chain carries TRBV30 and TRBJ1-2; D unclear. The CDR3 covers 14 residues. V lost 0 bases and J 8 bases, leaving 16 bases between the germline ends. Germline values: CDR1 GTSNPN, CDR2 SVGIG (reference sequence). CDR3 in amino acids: CAWSVTELSEGYTF. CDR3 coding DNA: TGTGCCTGGAGTGTAACCGAGCTCAGCGAAGGCTACACCTTC. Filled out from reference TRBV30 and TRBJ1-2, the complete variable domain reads SQTIHQWPATLVQPVGSPLSLECTVEGTSNPNLYWYRQAAGRGLQLLFYSVGIGQISSEVPQNLSASRPQDRQFILSSKKLLLSDSGFYLCAWSVTELSEGYTFGSGTRLTVV.